This entry lists 9 T cell receptor beta chains sequenced from one sample in a study of blood T cell repertoires in COVID-19. Using immunoSEQ multiplex PCR, the repertoire was profiled, and TCRdb retains in-frame clones only, with some absent. The sample has 100,000 or so clones, about four fifths seen once. Sequencing was done on a sample of peripheral blood. All receptors come from an older man with acute or convalescent COVID-19.

This clone has only one observation. This chain connects TRBV19 to TRBJ2-7, with 9 bases matching TRBD1. J was trimmed by 2 bases and V by 3 bases; bases with no gene match: 8. The CDR3 is 16 amino acids. Germline CDR1 and CDR2: LNHDA and SQIVND (reference sequence). The CDR3 coding sequence is TGTGCCAGTAGTATTAGGGGGACAGGGCAAGCCTACGAGCAGTACTTC. Translated: CASSIRGTGQAYEQYF. The full variable domain, with the rest looked up from reference TRBV19 and TRBJ2-7, is DGGITQSPKYLFRKEGQNVTLSCEQNLNHDAMYWYRQDPGQGLRLIYYSQIVNDFQKGDIAEGYSVSREKKESFPLTVTSAQKNPTAFYLCASSIRGTGQAYEQYFGPGTRLTVT.

The genes are TRBV13 and TRBJ1-4, with D unclear. Germline lookup yields CDR1 PRHDT and CDR2 FYEKMQ (reference sequence). V shed 5 bases and J shed 6 bases, with 28 bases lying between them. CDR3 length: 19 amino acids. This chain's CDR3 is CASSPPLAGLRADYEKLFF. The DNA for the CDR3 is TGTGCCAGCAGCCCTCCCTTGGCCGGACTTCGCGCGGACTATGAAAAACTGTTTTTT. The whole variable domain, remainder taken from reference TRBV13 and TRBJ1-4, is AAGVIQSPRHLIKEKRETATLKCYPIPRHDTVYWYQQGPGQDPQFLISFYEKMQSDKGSIPDRFSAQQFSDYHSELNMSSLELGDSALYFCASSPPLAGLRADYEKLFFGSGTQLSVL.

The rearrangement uses TRBV11-3 and TRBJ2-3, with D possibly TRBD1 on 6 matching bases. Trimming left V 1 base short and J 4 bases short, with 9 bases between. Germline V gives CDR1 SGHNT, CDR2 YENEEA. The CDR3 runs 14 residues. In nucleotides, the CDR3 is TGTGCCAGCAGCTTAGGGGGGCAGGCAGATACGCAGTATTTT. This sequence encodes CASSLGGQADTQYF. Combining the CDR3 with reference TRBV11-3 and TRBJ2-3 gives the whole variable domain EAGVVQSPRYKIIEKKQPVAFWCNPISGHNTLYWYLQNLGQGPELLIRYENEEAVDDSQLPKDRFSAERLKGVDSTLKIQPAELGDSAVYLCASSLGGQADTQYFGPGTRLTVL.

V usage is TRBV9 and J usage is TRBJ2-7, with TRBD1 matching 7 bases. The V gene end was trimmed by 4 bases and the J gene end by 2 bases; junction bases not matched to a gene: 6. The germline gives CDR1 SGDLS, CDR2 YYNGEE. This CDR3 has 14 amino acids. The CDR3 coding sequence is TGTGCCAGCAGCTCCAACCAGGGGGCCTACGAGCAGTACTTC. Translated, it gives CASSSNQGAYEQYF.

The chain couples TRBV28 to TRBJ2-3; no definite D call. The CDR3 runs 14 residues. V was pared by 2 bases and J by 5 bases, with 11 bases between. CDR1 and CDR2 from the germline V gene are MDHEN and SYDVKM. Written as DNA, the CDR3 is TGTGCCAGCAGTTTAAGACCCGGAGTAGATACGCAGTATTTT. Protein sequence: CASSLRPGVDTQYF.

J is TRBJ2-7 and V is TRBV7-2; TRBD2 aligns across 10 bases. Trimming cost V 5 bases and J 5 bases; bases outside gene matches: 12. Germline CDR1 reads SGHTA; CDR2 reads FQGNSA. The CDR3 contains 16 residues. CDR3 DNA sequence: TGTGCCAGCAGCGTCCAGGGGCTAGCGGGGGTTCACGAGCAGTACTTC. Translating gives CASSVQGLAGVHEQYF.

The chain employs TRBV18 and TRBJ2-7; weak D call: TRBD1 (6 bases). Germline V CDR1 and CDR2: KGHSH, LQKENI. V gave up 4 bases and J gave up 0 bases, with 13 bases separating them. This CDR3 has 15 amino acids. DNA of the CDR3: TGTGCCAGCTCACACCGGGACACGAGCTCCTACGAGCAGTACTTC. Residues: CASSHRDTSSYEQYF.

The V and J genes are TRBV6-4 and TRBJ2-1; no clear D gene. This CDR3 is 14 amino acids long. Trimming cost V 3 bases and J 0 bases, with 6 bases left between them. Germline CDR1 is MRHNA and CDR2 is SNTAGT. In DNA, the CDR3 is TGTGCCAGCAGTGAAGAGAGCTCCTACAATGAGCAGTTCTTC. It encodes CASSEESSYNEQFF.

The CDR3 loop is CASSQGGRVTEAFF. The CDR3, as DNA: TGTGCCAGCAGCCAAGGAGGCAGGGTCACTGAAGCTTTCTTT. The chain uses TRBV3-1 (or the pseudogene TRBV3-2) and TRBJ1-1, with D possibly being TRBD1 (5 bases). V lost 1 base to trimming and J lost 4 bases, with 10 bases between them. There are 14 residues in the CDR3. Germline assignment: CDR1 LGHDT and CDR2 YNNKEL (reference sequence).